The rows below give T cell receptor beta chains drawn from one sample of a study of shared clonotypes between healthy human individuals. Libraries were prepared by immunoSEQ multiplex PCR; TCRdb keeps only in-frame clonotypes and omits some of them. The sample lists some 2,000,000 clones, over 85% seen once, with about 1.1% in the top ten. Sequences were obtained from naive CD8+ T cells sorted from blood. These receptors all come from a man in his late teens or twenties in good health. CDR3s include the opening cysteine and the closing phenylalanine or tryptophan. The D gene is left open where the match is weak. Expanded clones get a size class; other rows say once, few or many, or leave the size out.

TRBV29-1,.,13,TRBJ2-3,.,TGCAGCGTATACTCCCCCAACACAGATACGCAGTATTTT,CSVYSPNTDTQYF
TRBV7-7,.,14,TRBJ2-2,.,TGTGCTAGCAGCCGGGGGGCCAACACCGGGGAGCTGTTTTTT,CASSRGANTGELFF
TRBV4-1,.,16,TRBJ2-3,.,TGCGCCAGCAGCCAAGATCGATACCTTTTCACAGATACGCAGTATTTT,CASSQDRYLFTDTQYF
TRBV7-9,.,16,TRBJ2-7,TRBD2,TGTGCCAGCAGCCCGGGACTAGCGGGCGTACTCTACGAGCAGTACTTC,CASSPGLAGVLYEQYF
TRBV19,.,16,TRBJ2-5,TRBD2,TGTGCCAGTAGTTCCGGGACTACGGTCCCCCAAGAGACCCAGTACTTC,CASSSGTTVPQETQYF
TRBV5-1,once,15,TRBJ2-1,.,TGCGCCAGCAGCTGGGGGACCACCATCACGGATGAGCAGTTCTTC,CASSWGTTITDEQFF
TRBV5-6,.,14,TRBJ1-5,.,TGTGCCAGCAGCGGCGGGGCTAGCAATCAGCCCCAGCATTTT,CASSGGASNQPQHF
TRBV13,.,15,TRBJ2-1,.,TGTGCCAGCAGCCTTCGGCCCAGGGGTGAGAATGAGCAGTTCTTC,CASSLRPRGENEQFF
TRBV5-4,.,17,TRBJ2-2,TRBD2,TGTGCCAGCAGCTCAGGGGCGGTAGCGGGGGTCACCGGGGAGCTGTTTTTT,CASSSGAVAGVTGELFF
TRBV14,few,13,TRBJ1-2,TRBD1,TGTGCCAGCAGCCCCGGGACAGGGTATGGCTACACCTTC,CASSPGTGYGYTF
TRBV9,once,14,TRBJ1-2,.,TGTGCCAGCAGCGTAGACTCAGGGCTTCGGGGCTACACCTTC,CASSVDSGLRGYTF
TRBV27,few,14,TRBJ2-2,TRBD2,TGTGCCAGCAGGAATAGCGGGGTCACCGGGGAGCTGTTTTTT,CASRNSGVTGELFF
TRBV9,.,16,TRBJ2-3,TRBD2,TGTGCCAGCAGCGTAGAAGGTAGCGGGGGTGCGGATACGCAGTATTTT,CASSVEGSGGADTQYF
TRBV11-2,.,14,TRBJ2-7,.,TGTGCCAGCAGCCAGTTGGGGGGAGTAGGCGAGCAGTACTTC,CASSQLGGVGEQYF
TRBV5-4,once,14,TRBJ1-5,TRBD1,TGTGCCAGCAGCAGACAGGGAACGGATCAGCCCCAGCATTTT,CASSRQGTDQPQHF
TRBV2,.,15,TRBJ2-7,.,TGTGCCAGCAGTGACCGGGGGGCGAGTTTCTACGAGCAGTACTTC,CASSDRGASFYEQYF
TRBV7-6,.,14,TRBJ2-3,TRBD2,TGTGCCAGCAGCCCGAGCGGGAGTTATGATACGCAGTATTTT,CASSPSGSYDTQYF
TRBV2,.,12,TRBJ2-5,.,TGTGCCAGCAGGACCGGACAAGAGACCCAGTACTTC,CASRTGQETQYF
TRBV11-2,.,15,TRBJ1-2,.,TGTGCCAGCAGCTTAGGACCAGGGCAGGACTATGGCTACACCTTC,CASSLGPGQDYGYTF
TRBV7-9,.,14,TRBJ1-1,TRBD1,TGTGCCAGCACTCCCGAGGGGGCGAACACTGAAGCTTTCTTT,CASTPEGANTEAFF
TRBV21-1,.,17,TRBJ1-2,.,TGTGCCAGCATCGTATATGGGAGTTCGGGGGCAATTGGTTACTACACCTTC,CASIVYGSSGAIGYYTF
TRBV30,once,16,TRBJ1-3,.,TGTGCCTGGAGTCCCTCGCCAGGGAGCTCTGGAAACACCATATATTTT,CAWSPSPGSSGNTIYF
TRBV7-2,.,12,TRBJ2-7,.,TGTGCCAGCAGCGCTCTCTCTTACGAGCAGTACTTC,CASSALSYEQYF
TRBV6-5,.,15,TRBJ2-2,.,TGTGCCAGCAGTTACTCTGGGAGAGACACCGGGGAGCTGTTTTTT,CASSYSGRDTGELFF
TRBV7-9,.,14,TRBJ1-1,.,TGTGCCAGCAGCTTAGGCAGGGCGGTTAATGAAGCTTTCTTT,CASSLGRAVNEAFF
TRBV6-1,.,14,TRBJ1-2,.,TGTGCCAGCAGTCCAAACCGCAGCTACTATGGCTACACCTTC,CASSPNRSYYGYTF